The rows below give T cell receptor beta chains drawn from one sample of a study of radiotherapy plus CTLA-4 blockade in lung cancer. Repertoires were generated with immunoSEQ multiplex PCR, while TCRdb's copy carries only in-frame clones and drops some. The repertoire holds 45,000 to 55,000 clones, with around nine tenths as singletons. Specimen: peripheral blood, collected from a patient treated with radiotherapy plus ipilimumab. All receptors derive from a human donor with non-small cell lung cancer whose response to radiotherapy plus ipilimumab could not be evaluated. Both conserved end residues are part of each CDR3. D genes are given only for firm matches. Not all rows give a size; the values are once, few, many and, for expanded clones, a class.

DNA	CDR3	size	V	J	D
TGTGCCAGCAGCGCCCAGGACAGGAGGGAAAATGAGCAGTTCTTC	CASSAQDRRENEQFF	NA	TRBV5-4	TRBJ2-1	NA
TGTGCCAGCAGGTTTGGGACAGCAACTAATGAAAAACTGTTTTTT	CASRFGTATNEKLFF	NA	TRBV5-8	TRBJ1-4	TRBD1
TGTGCCAGCAGCCCTTGGGGGGGAGACAATCAGCCCCAGCATTTT	CASSPWGGDNQPQHF	NA	TRBV5-6	TRBJ1-5	NA
TGTGCCTCACCGGGACAGGGGCATCCTAACTATGGCTACACCTTC	CASPGQGHPNYGYTF	NA	TRBV30	TRBJ1-2	TRBD1
TGCGCCTCGGGACAGCGGGAGGGCCGGGGAGAGCAGTACTTC	CASGQREGRGEQYF	NA	TRBV5-1	TRBJ2-5	TRBD2
TGCGCCAGCAGCCACTCGGGACTAGCGGGGGGGTTGGATACGCAGTATTTT	CASSHSGLAGGLDTQYF	NA	TRBV4-3	TRBJ2-3	TRBD2
TGTGCCAGCATTATACCGGGTTATAGCAATCAGCCCCAGCATTTT	CASIIPGYSNQPQHF	few	TRBV21-1	TRBJ1-5	NA
TGTGCCAGCAGCCATTCTACAGGGCGTGGGACTGAAGCTTTCTTT	CASSHSTGRGTEAFF	NA	TRBV7-9	TRBJ1-1	NA
TGTGCCAGCAGTTTTCGCGTGAACACTGAAGCTTTCTTT	CASSFRVNTEAFF	NA	TRBV28	TRBJ1-1	NA
TGTGCCAGCAGTTACTCGACACCAAGATTCTCCCACGAGCAGTACTTC	CASSYSTPRFSHEQYF	NA	TRBV6-6	TRBJ2-7	NA
TGTGCCAGCAGGCGGGGGCGAAGGGGAAACACCATATATTTT	CASRRGRRGNTIYF	NA	TRBV6-5	TRBJ1-3	NA
TGCAGCGTTGTGGGACCCGACGTAAGCGGGAGCTCCTACGAGCAGTACTTC	CSVVGPDVSGSSYEQYF	once	TRBV29-1	TRBJ2-7	TRBD2
TGTGCCAGCCGCTCACCCCCGAGGATTGAGCAGTTCTTC	CASRSPPRIEQFF	NA	TRBV19	TRBJ2-1	NA
TGTGCCAGCAGCTTACGGATTGAGCTGGGTGGAGACACCATATATTTT	CASSLRIELGGDTIYF	NA	TRBV13	TRBJ1-3	NA
TGCGCCAGCAGCATTAATAGCGGCCCCTACAATGAGCAGTTCTTC	CASSINSGPYNEQFF	NA	TRBV4-3	TRBJ2-1	NA
TGCGCCAGCAGCCTCGAGGGGGCTTTAGCAGCAGATACGCAGTATTTT	CASSLEGALAADTQYF	NA	TRBV4-3	TRBJ2-3	TRBD1
TGTGCCAGCTCTACGACAGAAAATCAGCCCCAGCATTTT	CASSTTENQPQHF	NA	TRBV18	TRBJ1-5	NA
TGTGCCAGCAGCCTGGCAGGGTCAGATACGCAGTATTTT	CASSLAGSDTQYF	NA	TRBV11-2	TRBJ2-3	NA
TGTGCCAGCAGTGACCGGACTAGCGGGAGCCAAGAGACCCAGTACTTC	CASSDRTSGSQETQYF	NA	TRBV25-1	TRBJ2-5	TRBD2
TGTGCCAGCAGCGTAAACCCCGAACTAGCGGGGGGGGTGCAAGAGACCCAGTACTTC	CASSVNPELAGGVQETQYF	NA	TRBV9	TRBJ2-5	TRBD2
TGTGCCAGTAGTACCCGGCCCGGGGGGAGGGCCTTCTTT	CASSTRPGGRAFF	once	TRBV19	TRBJ1-1	NA
TGTGCCAGCAGCGTAGCGGGGGGGCAGGAGACCCAGTACTTC	CASSVAGGQETQYF	NA	TRBV6-1	TRBJ2-5	TRBD2
TGTGCCAGCGGTTATTACGGGGACGAGCAGTACTTC	CASGYYGDEQYF	NA	TRBV7-9	TRBJ2-7	NA
TGTGCCAGCAGCCCCTCCCTAGCGGGGGGTACTCTAGCCAAAAACATTCAGTACTTC	CASSPSLAGGTLAKNIQYF	NA	TRBV7-2	TRBJ2-4	TRBD2
TGTGCCAGCAGCCAGGGACAGGGGACCTACAATGAGCAGTTCTTC	CASSQGQGTYNEQFF	NA	TRBV5-6	TRBJ2-1	TRBD1
TGTGCCAGCAGCCGATCGGGACTAGTGTCCTACGAGCAGTACTTC	CASSRSGLVSYEQYF	NA	TRBV7-2	TRBJ2-7	TRBD2
TGTGCCAGCTCACCACCGGTGATGGGGGCGGTCAGTTACAATGAGCAGTTCTTC	CASSPPVMGAVSYNEQFF	NA	TRBV18	TRBJ2-1	NA
TGCGCCAGCAGCGCCGGGACAGCTAATGAAAAACTGTTTTTT	CASSAGTANEKLFF	NA	TRBV5-1	TRBJ1-4	TRBD1
TGCGCCAGCAGCCTCTCCCGACAGGGTGGGACCCAGTACTTC	CASSLSRQGGTQYF	few	TRBV4-1	TRBJ2-5	TRBD1
TGTGCCAGCAGTCTAGCCGCCGAAGGGTACACTGAAGCTTTCTTT	CASSLAAEGYTEAFF	NA	TRBV28	TRBJ1-1	NA
TGCGCCAGCAGCCGGAACACAGGGTTTGGGGAAGAGACCCAGTACTTC	CASSRNTGFGEETQYF	NA	TRBV4-3	TRBJ2-5	NA
TGCGCCAGCAGCTTGGACAGGGGGCAGCACACTGAAGCTTTCTTT	CASSLDRGQHTEAFF	NA	TRBV5-1	TRBJ1-1	TRBD1
TGTGCCAGCAGTTCGACAGGGTCCTACGAGCAGTACTTC	CASSSTGSYEQYF	NA	TRBV2	TRBJ2-7	TRBD1
TGTGCCAGCAGCAGAGATAGCGGGCAATCCGAGCAGTACTTC	CASSRDSGQSEQYF	NA	TRBV5-4	TRBJ2-7	TRBD2
TGTGCTAGTGGTTTGGCGGGACAGGGGATCTACAATGAGCAGTTCTTC	CASGLAGQGIYNEQFF	NA	TRBV12-5	TRBJ2-1	TRBD1
TGTGCCAGCAGTGCGTCGGGACAGGGACCCACAGATACGCAGTATTTT	CASSASGQGPTDTQYF	NA	TRBV2	TRBJ2-3	TRBD1
TGTGCCAGCAGCCCTATTAACAGGGTTTATGGCTACACCTTC	CASSPINRVYGYTF	NA	TRBV5-6	TRBJ1-2	NA
TGTGCCAGCAGTTCCCCGACACTAGCGGGGGGTTACGAGCAGTACTTC	CASSSPTLAGGYEQYF	NA	TRBV6-5	TRBJ2-7	TRBD2
TGTGCCAGCAGTTCGGGACAGCATAATTCACCCCTCCACTTT	CASSSGQHNSPLHF	NA	TRBV6-5	TRBJ1-6	TRBD1
TGTGCCAGCAGTGAAGCAGGGCGGGCAGGGAGGTTCGTAACCGGGGAGCTGTTTTTT	CASSEAGRAGRFVTGELFF	NA	TRBV6-1	TRBJ2-2	NA
TGCGCCAGCAGCCAAGGCCTGGGAGCGGGGAGGCCCCAAGAGACCCAGTACTTC	CASSQGLGAGRPQETQYF	NA	TRBV4-1	TRBJ2-5	TRBD2
TGTGCCAGTAGTATAAGCAGGGCCAATGAAAAACTGTTTTTT	CASSISRANEKLFF	NA	TRBV19	TRBJ1-4	NA
TGTGCCAGCAGCGCGGGGGAGCTATCCACGCAGTATTTT	CASSAGELSTQYF	NA	TRBV5-4	TRBJ2-3	TRBD2
TGTGCCAGTAGGGAGGGAGCGGGGTACACAGATACGCAGTATTTT	CASREGAGYTDTQYF	NA	TRBV19	TRBJ2-3	TRBD2
TGTGCCAGCAGTTCGGGACTAGCGGGAGGCGGCGAGCAGTACTTC	CASSSGLAGGGEQYF	NA	TRBV27	TRBJ2-7	TRBD2
TGTGCCAGCAGCCAGGGGGCGCGAGGCCTAGGGGGCTACACCTTC	CASSQGARGLGGYTF	NA	TRBV4-2	TRBJ1-2	NA
TGCAGCGTTGCAGGGACTGACAAAAACATTCAGTACTTC	CSVAGTDKNIQYF	once	TRBV29-1	TRBJ2-4	NA
TGTGCCAGCTCTGGGACTTCTAAAGAGACCCAGTACTTC	CASSGTSKETQYF	NA	TRBV18	TRBJ2-5	NA
TGCGCCAGCAGCTTAACAGGGGGCGAGCAGTACTTC	CASSLTGGEQYF	NA	TRBV5-1	TRBJ2-7	TRBD1
TGTGCCAGCAGCTTCGTTCCATTAGCCCAAAACATTCAGTACTTC	CASSFVPLAQNIQYF	NA	TRBV7-2	TRBJ2-4	NA
TGTGCCAGCAGCTTAGGAGGGACAGGGAACTACGAGCAGTACTTC	CASSLGGTGNYEQYF	NA	TRBV7-2	TRBJ2-7	TRBD1
TGTGCCAGCCAGCGGGAACTAGCGGGGTACAATGAGCAGTTCTTC	CASQRELAGYNEQFF	once	TRBV10-3	TRBJ2-1	TRBD2
TGCGCCAGCAGCCACGAAGCGTTTGGGGCCAACGTCCTGACTTTC	CASSHEAFGANVLTF	NA	TRBV4-3	TRBJ2-6	NA
TGTGCCAGCAGTTACGCCACAGGCCGAAGGAATCAGCCCCAGCATTTT	CASSYATGRRNQPQHF	NA	TRBV6-5	TRBJ1-5	NA